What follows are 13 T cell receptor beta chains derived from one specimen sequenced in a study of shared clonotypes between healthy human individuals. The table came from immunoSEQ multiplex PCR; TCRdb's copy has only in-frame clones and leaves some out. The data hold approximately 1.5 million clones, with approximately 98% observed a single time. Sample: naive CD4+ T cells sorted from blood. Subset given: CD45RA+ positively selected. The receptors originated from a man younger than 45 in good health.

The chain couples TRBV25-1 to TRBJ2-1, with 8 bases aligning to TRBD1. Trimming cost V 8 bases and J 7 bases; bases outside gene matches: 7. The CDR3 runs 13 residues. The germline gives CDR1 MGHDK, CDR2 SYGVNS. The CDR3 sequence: CASGGQAYNEQFF. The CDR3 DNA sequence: TGTGCCAGCGGGGGACAGGCTTATAATGAGCAGTTCTTC.

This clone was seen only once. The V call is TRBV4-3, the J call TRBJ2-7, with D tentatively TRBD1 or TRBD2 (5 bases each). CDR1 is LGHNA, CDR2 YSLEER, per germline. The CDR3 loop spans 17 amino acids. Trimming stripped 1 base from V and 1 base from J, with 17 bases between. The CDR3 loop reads CASSQGTRTHTSYEQYF. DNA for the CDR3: TGCGCCAGCAGCCAAGGGACACGGACTCATACATCCTACGAGCAGTACTTC.

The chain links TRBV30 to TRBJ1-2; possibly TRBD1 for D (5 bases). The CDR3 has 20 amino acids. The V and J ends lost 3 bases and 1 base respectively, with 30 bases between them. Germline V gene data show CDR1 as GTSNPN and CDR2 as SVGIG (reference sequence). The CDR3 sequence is CAWRFQGPIPRTSVNYGYTF. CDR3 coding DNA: TGTGCCTGGAGGTTTCAGGGACCAATCCCCCGGACGTCGGTTAACTATGGCTACACCTTC.

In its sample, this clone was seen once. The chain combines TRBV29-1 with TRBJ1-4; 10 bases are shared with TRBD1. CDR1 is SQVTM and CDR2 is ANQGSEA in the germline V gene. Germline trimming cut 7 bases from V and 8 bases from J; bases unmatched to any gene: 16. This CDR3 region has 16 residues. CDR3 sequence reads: CSASDSSGTGVEKLFF. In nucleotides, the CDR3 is TGCAGCGCAAGCGATTCGTCCGGGACAGGGGTCGAAAAACTGTTTTTT. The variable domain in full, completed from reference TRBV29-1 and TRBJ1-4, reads SAVISQKPSRDICQRGTSLTIQCQVDSQVTMMFWYRQQPGQSLTLIATANQGSEATYESGFVIDKFPISRPNLTFSTLTVSNMSPEDSSIYLCSASDSSGTGVEKLFFGSGTQLSVL.

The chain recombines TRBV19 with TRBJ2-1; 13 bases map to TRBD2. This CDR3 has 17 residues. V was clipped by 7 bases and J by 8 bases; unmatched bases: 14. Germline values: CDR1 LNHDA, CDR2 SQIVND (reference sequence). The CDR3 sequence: CASIPGPLAGGPDEQFF. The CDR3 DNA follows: TGTGCCAGTATCCCCGGGCCACTAGCGGGAGGGCCTGATGAGCAGTTCTTC.

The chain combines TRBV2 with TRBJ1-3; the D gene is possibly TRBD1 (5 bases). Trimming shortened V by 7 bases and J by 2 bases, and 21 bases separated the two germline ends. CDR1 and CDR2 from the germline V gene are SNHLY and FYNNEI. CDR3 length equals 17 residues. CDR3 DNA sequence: TGTGCCAGCACACGTGAGGTACAGGCCTCACCTGGAAACACCATATATTTT. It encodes CASTREVQASPGNTIYF.

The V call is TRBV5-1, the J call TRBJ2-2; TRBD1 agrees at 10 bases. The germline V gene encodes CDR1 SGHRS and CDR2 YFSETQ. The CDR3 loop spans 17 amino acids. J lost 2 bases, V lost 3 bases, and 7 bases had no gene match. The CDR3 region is CASSSSRDRGNTGELFF. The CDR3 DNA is TGCGCCAGCAGCTCCTCCCGGGACAGGGGAAACACCGGGGAGCTGTTTTTT. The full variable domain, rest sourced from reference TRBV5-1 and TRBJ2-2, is KAGVTQTPRYLIKTRGQQVTLSCSPISGHRSVSWYQQTPGQGLQFLFEYFSETQRNKGNFPGRFSGRQFSNSRSEMNVSTLELGDSALYLCASSSSRDRGNTGELFFGEGSRLTVL.

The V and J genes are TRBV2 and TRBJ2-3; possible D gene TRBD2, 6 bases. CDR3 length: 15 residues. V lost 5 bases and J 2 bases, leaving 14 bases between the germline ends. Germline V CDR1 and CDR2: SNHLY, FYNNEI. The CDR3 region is CASSKDSGSTDTQYF. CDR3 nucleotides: TGTGCCAGCAGTAAAGATAGCGGCTCCACAGATACGCAGTATTTT.

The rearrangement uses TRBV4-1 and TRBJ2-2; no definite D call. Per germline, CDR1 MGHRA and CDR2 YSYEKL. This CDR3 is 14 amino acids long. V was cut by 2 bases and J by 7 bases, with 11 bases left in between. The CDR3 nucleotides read TGCGCCAGCAGCCAAAAGAGTCTCGGCGGGGAGCTGTTTTTT. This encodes CASSQKSLGGELFF.

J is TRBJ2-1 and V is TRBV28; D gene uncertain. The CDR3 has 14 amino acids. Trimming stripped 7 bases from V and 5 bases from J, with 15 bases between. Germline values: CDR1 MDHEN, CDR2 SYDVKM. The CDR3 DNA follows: TGTGCCAGCACCCTGGACCGTAAGCACAATGAGCAGTTCTTC. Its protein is CASTLDRKHNEQFF.

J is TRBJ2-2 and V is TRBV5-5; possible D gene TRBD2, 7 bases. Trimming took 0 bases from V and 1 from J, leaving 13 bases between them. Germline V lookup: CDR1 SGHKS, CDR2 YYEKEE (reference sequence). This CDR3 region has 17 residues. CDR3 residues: CASSLVRGAQNTGELFF. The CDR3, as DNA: TGTGCCAGCAGCTTGGTACGGGGGGCGCAGAACACCGGGGAGCTGTTTTTT.

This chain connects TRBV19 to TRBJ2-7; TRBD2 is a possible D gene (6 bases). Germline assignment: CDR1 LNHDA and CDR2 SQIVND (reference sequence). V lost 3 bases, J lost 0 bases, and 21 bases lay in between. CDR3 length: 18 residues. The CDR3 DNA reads TGTGCCAGTAGTATTTTTTTTGCGGGAAAAGGGACCTCCTACGAGCAGTACTTC. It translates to CASSIFFAGKGTSYEQYF.

CDR3 in amino acids: CASSLDSLKLAPWLYEQYF. The CDR3 DNA sequence: TGTGCCAGCAGCTTAGATTCCCTGAAACTAGCACCTTGGCTCTACGAGCAGTACTTC. J is TRBJ2-7 and V is TRBV11-2; TRBD2 is a possible D gene (6 bases). The germline CDR1 and CDR2 sequences are SGHAT and FQNNGV. The CDR3 has 19 residues. Trimming stripped 0 bases from V and 3 bases from J, with 24 bases between.